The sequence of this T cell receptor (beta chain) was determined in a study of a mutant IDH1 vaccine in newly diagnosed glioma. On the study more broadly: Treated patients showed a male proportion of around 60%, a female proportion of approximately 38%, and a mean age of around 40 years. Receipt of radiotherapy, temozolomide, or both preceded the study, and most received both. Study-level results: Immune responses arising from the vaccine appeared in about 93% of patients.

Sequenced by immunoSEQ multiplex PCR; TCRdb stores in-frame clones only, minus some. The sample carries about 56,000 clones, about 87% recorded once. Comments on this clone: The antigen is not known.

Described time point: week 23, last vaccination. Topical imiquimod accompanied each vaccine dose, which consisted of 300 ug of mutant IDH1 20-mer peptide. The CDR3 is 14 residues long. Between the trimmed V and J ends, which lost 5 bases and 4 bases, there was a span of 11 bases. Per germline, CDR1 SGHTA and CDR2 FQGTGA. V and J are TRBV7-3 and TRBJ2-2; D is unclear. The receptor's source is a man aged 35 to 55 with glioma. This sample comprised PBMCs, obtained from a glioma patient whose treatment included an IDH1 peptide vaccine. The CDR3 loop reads CASSLQLVTGELFF. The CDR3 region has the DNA TGTGCCAGCAGCCTTCAACTGGTCACCGGGGAGCTGTTTTTT. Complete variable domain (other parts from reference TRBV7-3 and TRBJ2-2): GAGVSQTPSNKVTEKGKYVELRCDPISGHTALYWYRQSLGQGPEFLIYFQGTGAADDSGLPNDRFFAVRPEGSVSTLKIQRTERGDSAVYLCASSLQLVTGELFFGEGSRLTVL.